The next 23 T cell receptor beta chains were all read from a single sample in a study of identical twins. MiXCR, applied by TCRdb to the 5' RACE reads, yields one record per CDR3 protein. The profile shows hundreds of thousands of distinct CDR3 sequences, 8.6% of them singletons. These same records also appear under a second study, on yellow fever vaccine responses in identical twins.

Sequenced material: PBMCs. The source of these receptors is a woman between 18 and 30 years old in good health.

With regard to this clonotype: A much larger clone differs by one base, so this may be a read error. The gene calls are TRBV11-1 and TRBJ2-3, with TRBD2 matching 9 bases. From germline, CDR1 is SGHAT and CDR2 FQDESV (reference sequence). CDR3 length: 18 amino acids. CDR3 protein: CASSLKGGRLAVRDTQCF. In nucleotides, the CDR3 is TGTGCCAGCAGCTTAAAGGGTGGGAGACTAGCGGTTCGGGATACGCAGTGTTTT.

Many counts were recorded for this clonotype. V and J are TRBV4-1 and TRBJ2-3, with TRBD2 matching over 11 bases. The CDR3 runs to 14 residues. The V segment lost 2 bases and the J segment 9 bases; nucleotides outside the gene matches: 4. In germline, CDR1 is MGHRA, CDR2 YSYEKL. Here the CDR3 reads CASSQLAGGGTQYF. CDR3 DNA sequence: TGCGCCAGCAGCCAACTAGCGGGGGGCGGGACGCAGTATTTT.

The chain recombines TRBV9 with TRBJ2-1; TRBD1 matches at 9 bases. This CDR3 contains 14 residues. After removal of 4 bases from V and 8 bases from J, the junction contained 7 bases not matched to a gene. Germline-derived CDR1 and CDR2 are SGDLS and YYNGEE. The CDR3 DNA reads TGTGCCAGCAGCACCCGGACAGGGGTGGATGAGCAGTTCTTC. Its translation is CASSTRTGVDEQFF.

The CDR3 reads CSALPRGRDEQYF. DNA of the CDR3: TGCAGTGCCCTCCCCAGGGGGCGAGACGAGCAGTACTTC. The chain joins TRBV20-1 to TRBJ2-7, with 8 bases lining up with TRBD1. The CDR3 loop spans 13 amino acids. Germline CDR1 reads DFQATT; CDR2 reads SNEGSKA (reference sequence). V was pared by 6 bases and J by 5 bases, with 9 bases of the junction left unmatched.

V is TRBV6-1 and J is TRBJ2-3; 7 bases fit TRBD1. V dropped 7 bases and J dropped 4; count of bases not matched to a gene: 20. The germline V gene encodes CDR1 MNHNS and CDR2 SASEGT. This CDR3 spans 18 amino acids. CDR3 nucleotides: TGTGCCAGCACCGACCCTTCCTTAGGGGGCTATAGGTCAGATACGCAGTATTTT. Its translation: CASTDPSLGGYRSDTQYF.

The chain links TRBV1 to TRBJ2-7; whether TRBD2, the table's D call, matches the DNA was not checked. TRBV1 has pseudogene status. The CDR3 runs to 17 residues. Here the CDR3 reads CTSSRPPLAAGDYEQYF. CDR3 nucleotides: TGCACCAGCAGCCGCCCTCCTTTGGCAGCGGGGGACTACGAGCAGTACTTC.

This clonotype came up many times. The V gene is TRBV29-1, the J gene TRBJ2-3; D is ambiguous. CDR3 length equals 12 residues. Trimming shortened V by 5 bases and J by 3 bases, and 9 bases separated the two germline ends. CDR1 is SQVTM, CDR2 ANQGSEA, per germline. CDR3 DNA: TGCAGCGTTTCGGCGTTAACAGATACGCAGTATTTT. Translation: CSVSALTDTQYF.

This clonotype occurred a few times. This rearrangement joins TRBV2 to TRBJ1-5; no firm D call. This CDR3 is 13 amino acids long. Trimming removed 7 bases from V and 7 bases from J, with 14 bases in between. CDR1 is SNHLY and CDR2 is FYNNEI in the germline V gene. The CDR3 protein is CASTPRLRQPQHF. The DNA for the CDR3 is TGTGCCAGCACCCCCAGGCTCAGGCAGCCCCAGCATTTT.

This clonotype has just a few counts. The chain combines TRBV6-5 with TRBJ1-4; D gene ambiguous. V shed 0 bases and J shed 13 bases, with 15 bases lying between them. This CDR3 is 14 amino acids long. Germline CDR1 and CDR2: MNHEY and SVGAGI. The CDR3 DNA reads as TGTGCCAGCAGTTACTCGTCCCTCTCTGTGGCACTGTTTTTT. Its protein product is CASSYSSLSVALFF.

In this sample, this clonotype turned up a few times. The V gene is TRBV6-1, the J gene TRBJ2-4; weak D call: TRBD2 (6 bases). This CDR3 is 15 amino acids long. CDR1 is MNHNS, CDR2 SASEGT, per germline. The V end was cut by 3 bases, the J end by 9 bases, with 18 bases between. The CDR3 protein is CASSEEGGKAGIQYF. DNA of the CDR3: TGTGCCAGCAGTGAGGAAGGAGGGAAGGCGGGCATTCAGTACTTC.

This clonotype was detected only a few times. The CDR3, as DNA: TGTGCCAGCAGTACACCGGGACTAGCGGAAAATGAGCAGTTCTTC. It is translated as CASSTPGLAENEQFF. The J gene is TRBJ2-1, the V gene TRBV2; the match to TRBD2 covers 11 bases. V gave up 5 bases and J gave up 7 bases; unmatched junction bases: 7. Looked up from germline, CDR1 is SNHLY and CDR2 is FYNNEI. This CDR3 contains 15 residues. Together with reference TRBV2 and TRBJ2-1, the CDR3 gives the full variable domain: EPEVTQTPSHQVTQMGQEVILRCVPISNHLYFYWYRQILGQKVEFLVSFYNNEISEKSEIFDDQFSVERPDGSNFTLKIRSTKLEDSAMYFCASSTPGLAENEQFFGPGTRLTVL.

In its sample, this clonotype was seen many times. V gene TRBV10-2 combines with J gene TRBJ2-7; possible D gene TRBD1, 5 bases. V was cut by 6 bases and J by 7 bases, with 16 bases left in between. Germline V lookup: CDR1 WSHSY, CDR2 SAAADI. This CDR3 contains 13 residues. CDR3 sequence reads: CASRQVRSEEQYF. The DNA of the CDR3 is TGCGCCAGCAGACAGGTCCGATCCGAGGAGCAGTACTTC.

In this sample, this clonotype turned up many times. The chain is built from TRBV7-2 and TRBJ2-3; TRBD2 matches 9 bases. Germline trimming cut 1 base from V and 10 bases from J; bases unmatched to any gene: 9. The germline V gene has CDR1 SGHTA and CDR2 FQGNSA. This CDR3 comprises 15 residues. The CDR3 here is CASSLDTREGLAQYF. For the CDR3, the DNA is TGTGCCAGCAGCTTAGATACGCGGGAGGGGTTGGCGCAGTATTTT.

The chain links TRBV20-1 to TRBJ1-3, with D hard to call. This CDR3 contains 17 residues. CDR1 and CDR2 (germline): DFQATT, SNEGSKA (reference sequence). Trimming took 6 bases from V and 0 from J, leaving 21 bases between them. CDR3 loop: CSAPVLGGVHSGNTIYF. CDR3 coding DNA: TGCAGTGCACCCGTGTTGGGCGGGGTTCACTCTGGAAACACCATATATTTT.

This clonotype was seen only a few times. V usage is TRBV6-2 or TRBV6-3 and J usage is TRBJ2-5; 9 positions agree with TRBD2. Germline values: CDR1 MNHEY, CDR2 SVGEGT. V gave up 10 bases and J gave up 4 bases; unmatched junction bases: 13. The CDR3 is made up of 15 amino acids. CDR3: CATGGLAGRGETQYF. The CDR3 DNA sequence: TGTGCCACCGGGGGCCTAGCGGGGCGGGGAGAGACCCAGTACTTC.

This clonotype was seen ten or more times. This chain links TRBV28 with TRBJ2-2; 11 bases are a match to TRBD2. Germline assignment: CDR1 MDHEN and CDR2 SYDVKM. The CDR3 length is 16 residues. V shed 5 bases and J 2 bases; nucleotides not matched to a gene: 4. CDR3 residues: CASSLGTSGNTGELFF. CDR3 in DNA: TGTGCCAGCAGTCTCGGGACTAGCGGTAACACCGGGGAGCTGTTTTTT.

This clonotype was found a few times. The chain is built from TRBV10-3 and TRBJ1-1; 7 positions match TRBD1. The CDR3 is 13 amino acids. The V segment lost 5 bases and the J segment 4 bases; nucleotides outside the gene matches: 4. Germline-derived CDR1 and CDR2 are ENHRY and SYGVKD. CDR3 DNA: TGTGCCATCAGTCCGACAGGGCTCACTGAAGCTTTCTTT. This translates into CAISPTGLTEAFF.

This clonotype was seen only a few times. V gene TRBV7-8 combines with J gene TRBJ1-2, with a weak D call TRBD1 (5 bases). V was trimmed by 7 bases and J by 2 bases, leaving 14 bases between them. The CDR3 has 14 amino acids. Germline V gene sequence: CDR1 SGHVS, CDR2 FQNEAQ. The DNA for the CDR3 is TGTGCCAGCACTGTCGGCGGGGCGAACTATGGCTACACCTTC. This gives the protein CASTVGGANYGYTF.

This clonotype was recorded many times. This chain joins TRBV5-1 and TRBJ2-1; D unclear. The CDR3 spans 14 residues. V dropped 2 bases and J dropped 5 bases, with 11 bases sitting between them. Germline CDR1 and CDR2: SGHRS and YFSETQ. The CDR3 DNA follows: TGCGCCAGCAGCTTCCCTCGACCCGACAATGAGCAGTTCTTC. It is translated as CASSFPRPDNEQFF.

This clonotype showed up many times. The gene calls are TRBV10-3 and TRBJ2-3; 8 bases match TRBD2. Germline trimming cut 0 bases from V and 5 bases from J; bases unmatched to any gene: 7. Germline CDR1 and CDR2: ENHRY and SYGVKD. The CDR3 has 16 residues. CDR3 sequence (DNA): TGTGCCATCAGTGAGTCGCCGGCGGGGGGCCAAGATACGCAGTATTTT. This gives the protein CAISESPAGGQDTQYF.

This clonotype was recorded at least ten times. V usage is TRBV12-3 or TRBV12-4 and J usage is TRBJ1-5; no clear D. The length of the CDR3 is 14 residues. V lost 3 bases and J 1 base, leaving 7 bases between the germline ends. The CDR3: CASSFRTSNQPQHF. The CDR3 coding sequence is TGTGCCAGCAGTTTTCGGACCAGCAATCAGCCCCAGCATTTT.

This clonotype was picked up a small number of times. CDR3 amino acids: CSGHRGNTEAFF. The CDR3 DNA reads as TGCAGCGGACACAGGGGAAACACTGAAGCTTTCTTT. This chain links TRBV29-1 with TRBJ1-1; 7 bases are a match to TRBD1. This CDR3 region has 12 residues. The germline V gene encodes CDR1 SQVTM and CDR2 ANQGSEA. The trim removed 7 bases at V and 2 bases at J, leaving 4 bases unmatched.

This clonotype was recorded many times. This sequence joins TRBV7-8 and TRBJ1-1; D uncertain. The CDR3 is made up of 13 amino acids. Trimming took 6 bases from V and 4 from J, leaving 12 bases between them. The germline V gene encodes CDR1 SGHVS and CDR2 FQNEAQ. The CDR3, as DNA: TGTGCCAGCAGTAGCTTGGATGGCACTGAAGCTTTCTTT. It encodes CASSSLDGTEAFF.